The 31 T cell receptor beta chains listed next were all sequenced from one sample in a study of T-cell memory formation after mild COVID-19. MiXCR was run by TCRdb on the 5' RACE reads, yielding one entry per CDR3 protein. The sample lists hundreds of thousands of distinct CDR3 sequences, about 13% occurring once. The sequenced sample consisted of PBMCs or a T cell subset sorted from them (not recorded which). The source of these receptors is a man aged 18 to 30 who had mild COVID-19 (a few samples of this study predate the infection). Cell type and time point are not known.

This clonotype has only a few counts. The chain couples TRBV10-3 to TRBJ2-7; 9 nucleotides match TRBD1. Germline values: CDR1 ENHRY, CDR2 SYGVKD. V was clipped by 6 bases and J by 5 bases; unmatched bases: 5. The CDR3 extends over 13 amino acids. For the CDR3, the DNA is TGTGCCATCAGCCCCGGGACAGGGAACGAGCAGTACTTC. Translating it yields CAISPGTGNEQYF.

This clonotype was counted between two and nine times. The chain combines TRBV9 with TRBJ2-5; TRBD2 aligns across 10 bases. Losses at the gene ends were 5 bases for V and 4 bases for J; bases not matched to a gene: 5. The CDR3 runs 14 residues. Germline CDR1 SGDLS, CDR2 YYNGEE. The CDR3 DNA sequence: TGTGCCAGCAGTAGCGGGGGGCTCACAGAGACCCAGTACTTC. Translation gives CASSSGGLTETQYF.

The table lists this clonotype with many counts. V usage is TRBV5-6 and J usage is TRBJ1-5; D remains ambiguous. V gave up 0 bases and J gave up 2 bases, with 9 bases separating them. In germline, CDR1 is SGHDT, CDR2 YYEEEE. The CDR3 has 15 residues. The CDR3 DNA follows: TGTGCCAGCAGCTTGGCGCCAGGAGGCAATCAGCCCCAGCATTTT. As protein: CASSLAPGGNQPQHF.

The V call is TRBV9, the J call TRBJ2-3; the D gene is possibly TRBD1 (5 bases). CDR1 and CDR2 (germline): SGDLS, YYNGEE. With 0 bases removed from V and 9 bases from J, the gap between germline ends came to 8 bases. The CDR3 runs 12 residues. CDR3 sequence: CASSVVSGTQYF. Written as DNA, the CDR3 is TGTGCCAGCAGCGTAGTGTCAGGGACGCAGTATTTT.

In this sample, this clonotype turned up many times. The J gene is TRBJ2-3, the V gene TRBV12-3 or TRBV12-4, with 11 bases that match TRBD2. V was clipped by 1 base and J by 8 bases; unmatched bases: 8. The length of the CDR3 is 16 residues. The CDR3 sequence: CASSLDASGGIGTQYF. The CDR3 coding sequence is TGTGCCAGCAGTTTAGATGCTAGCGGGGGGATCGGTACGCAGTATTTT.

This clonotype occurred a few times. The chain employs TRBV3-1 and TRBJ1-2; 9 nucleotides line up with TRBD1. The CDR3 spans 16 residues. Germline V gene data show CDR1 as LGHDT and CDR2 as YNNKEL (reference sequence). V dropped 4 bases and J dropped 2; count of bases not matched to a gene: 8. The CDR3 DNA reads as TGTGCCAGCAGCCTTCGACCGGGACAGGGCAACTATGGCTACACCTTC. Protein: CASSLRPGQGNYGYTF. Full variable domain (remainder filled in from reference TRBV3-1 and TRBJ1-2): DTAVSQTPKYLVTQMGNDKSIKCEQNLGHDTMYWYKQDSKKFLKIMFSYNNKELIINETVPNRFSPKSPDKAHLNLHINSLELGDSAVYFCASSLRPGQGNYGYTFGSGTRLTVV.

This clonotype was seen only a few times. The chain combines TRBV9 with TRBJ1-2; D is undetermined. The length of the CDR3 is 12 residues. The V gene's germline CDR1 is SGDLS and CDR2 YYNGEE. V lost 4 bases and J 2 bases, leaving 6 bases between the germline ends. CDR3 nucleotide sequence: TGTGCCAGCAGCCCCATGAACTATGGCTACACCTTC. Its protein is CASSPMNYGYTF.

The V and J genes are TRBV12-3 or TRBV12-4 and TRBJ1-1; D unclear. Trimming pared 2 bases from V and 1 base from J, leaving 11 bases between. CDR3 length: 15 amino acids. As DNA, the CDR3 is TGTGCCAGCAGTTTATCGGCAGGTCGGAACACTGAAGCTTTCTTT. Translating it yields CASSLSAGRNTEAFF.

This clonotype was observed a handful of times. The chain couples TRBV12-3 or TRBV12-4 to TRBJ2-1; 9 bases match TRBD2. The V segment lost 6 bases and the J segment 2 bases; nucleotides outside the gene matches: 2. CDR3 length: 14 amino acids. The CDR3 protein is CASRIAGAYNEQFF. The CDR3 nucleotides read TGTGCCAGCAGGATAGCGGGGGCCTACAATGAGCAGTTCTTC.

This clonotype was found a few times. The rearrangement uses TRBV5-8 and TRBJ2-1; possibly TRBD1 for D (6 bases). The V and J ends lost 4 bases and 0 bases respectively, with 11 bases between them. Germline V lookup: CDR1 SGHTS, CDR2 YDEGEE. The CDR3 sequence is 15 residues long. As DNA, the CDR3 is TGTGCCAGCAGCCGGGACATCGGCTCCTACAATGAGCAGTTCTTC. Encoded protein: CASSRDIGSYNEQFF.

At least ten counts were recorded for this clonotype. This sequence joins TRBV12-3 or TRBV12-4 and TRBJ2-7, with D perhaps TRBD1 or TRBD2 (5 bases each). The CDR3 sequence is 14 residues long. Deletions cut 3 bases from V and 3 bases from J, with 12 bases between. The CDR3 protein is CASSLGQLGYEQYF. CDR3 nucleotide sequence: TGTGCCAGCAGTTTGGGGCAACTAGGCTACGAGCAGTACTTC.

This clonotype was detected a few times. This chain links TRBV7-9 with TRBJ2-7; D could derive from TRBD1 or TRBD2 (5 bases each). Per germline, CDR1 SEHNR and CDR2 FQNEAQ (reference sequence). The CDR3 length is 14 residues. The V end lost 6 bases, the J end lost 6 bases, and 18 bases lay between the germline ends. The CDR3 is CASSGRGEGREQYF. The CDR3 coding sequence is TGTGCCAGCAGTGGGCGCGGAGAGGGGCGCGAGCAGTACTTC.

CDR3 nucleotides: TGTGCCAGCTCGACAGGGGCGGATACGCAGTATTTT. It encodes CASSTGADTQYF. This chain uses TRBV6-5 with TRBJ2-3; 8 bases agree with TRBD1. J was trimmed by 6 bases and V by 8 bases; bases with no gene match: 4. The CDR3 contains 12 residues. Germline V gene sequence: CDR1 MNHEY, CDR2 SVGAGI.

This clonotype showed up many times. This chain connects TRBV7-3 to TRBJ2-3; D could derive from TRBD1 or TRBD2 (5 bases each). Germline V gives CDR1 SGHTA, CDR2 FQGTGA. Trimming shortened V by 2 bases and J by 2 bases, and 11 bases separated the two germline ends. The length of the CDR3 is 15 residues. CDR3 nucleotide sequence: TGTGCCAGCAGCTTATTCCCGGGGACCACAGATACGCAGTATTTT. This gives the protein CASSLFPGTTDTQYF. Combining the CDR3 with reference TRBV7-3 and TRBJ2-3 gives the whole variable domain GAGVSQTPSNKVTEKGKYVELRCDPISGHTALYWYRQSLGQGPEFLIYFQGTGAADDSGLPNDRFFAVRPEGSVSTLKIQRTERGDSAVYLCASSLFPGTTDTQYFGPGTRLTVL.

The genes are TRBV15 and TRBJ2-3; TRBD2 aligns across 7 bases. CDR1 and CDR2 (germline): LNHNV, YYDKDF (reference sequence). This CDR3 is 13 amino acids long. The junction had 5 bases not matched to a gene; V was cut back by 8 bases and J by 3 bases. CDR3 DNA: TGTGCCACCCGAAATAGCGGGACAGATACGCAGTATTTT. Protein product: CATRNSGTDTQYF.

This clonotype was counted between two and nine times. The V call is TRBV9, the J call TRBJ2-5, with a possible D match to TRBD2 (5 bases). The CDR3 consists of 15 residues. From germline, CDR1 is SGDLS and CDR2 YYNGEE. Trimming cost V 3 bases and J 4 bases, with 16 bases left between them. CDR3 protein: CASSAKGERRETQYF. The CDR3 region has the DNA TGTGCCAGCAGCGCTAAGGGAGAGAGGCGAGAGACCCAGTACTTC. Together with reference TRBV9 and TRBJ2-5, the CDR3 gives the full variable domain: DSGVTQTPKHLITATGQRVTLRCSPRSGDLSVYWYQQSLDQGLQFLIQYYNGEERAKGNILERFSAQQFPDLHSELNLSSLELGDSALYFCASSAKGERRETQYFGPGTRLLVL.

The chain recombines TRBV5-1 with TRBJ1-1; no firm D call. This CDR3 is 15 amino acids long. V was pared by 3 bases and J by 1 base, with 13 bases between. Germline V gene sequence: CDR1 SGHRS, CDR2 YFSETQ. CDR3 loop: CASSSGYKGNTEAFF. The DNA of the CDR3 is TGCGCCAGCAGCTCAGGCTATAAGGGGAACACTGAAGCTTTCTTT.

Only a few counts were recorded for this clonotype. This sequence joins TRBV20-1 and TRBJ1-2; 7 bases fit TRBD1. Germline CDR1 is DFQATT and CDR2 is SNEGSKA (reference sequence). J lost 2 bases, V lost 6 bases, and 9 bases had no gene match. The CDR3 extends over 14 amino acids. The CDR3 nucleotides read TGCAGTGCGGGGAAGGACAGGACCAACTATGGCTACACCTTC. This codes for CSAGKDRTNYGYTF.

The J gene is TRBJ1-1, the V gene TRBV7-3; D not certain. CDR3 size: 13 residues. In germline, CDR1 is SGHTA, CDR2 FQGTGA. Between the trimmed V and J ends, which lost 2 bases and 1 base, there was a span of 5 bases. Written as DNA, the CDR3 is TGTGCCAGCAGCTTATCTTGGAACACTGAAGCTTTCTTT. It translates to CASSLSWNTEAFF. The complete variable domain, with remaining parts taken from reference TRBV7-3 and TRBJ1-1, reads GAGVSQTPSNKVTEKGKYVELRCDPISGHTALYWYRQSLGQGPEFLIYFQGTGAADDSGLPNDRFFAVRPEGSVSTLKIQRTERGDSAVYLCASSLSWNTEAFFGQGTRLTVV.

This clonotype appeared many times. This rearrangement joins TRBV7-2 to TRBJ2-1; D remains ambiguous. The CDR3 length is 15 residues. V gave up 6 bases and J gave up 0 bases, with 12 bases separating them. Germline CDR1 reads SGHTA; CDR2 reads FQGNSA. Here the CDR3 reads CASSSRPSSYNEQFF. CDR3 in DNA: TGTGCCAGCAGTTCCCGGCCAAGCTCCTACAATGAGCAGTTCTTC.

This clonotype was recorded a few times. J is TRBJ2-5 and V is TRBV5-1; D not resolved. Germline values: CDR1 SGHRS, CDR2 YFSETQ. V shed 5 bases and J shed 4 bases, with 9 bases lying between them. The CDR3 loop spans 12 amino acids. CDR3 coding DNA: TGCGCCAGCAGACACGACTCAGAGACCCAGTACTTC. Translating gives CASRHDSETQYF.

This sequence joins TRBV12-3 or TRBV12-4 and TRBJ2-1; TRBD1 agrees at 7 bases. The CDR3 covers 15 residues. The trim removed 6 bases at V and 8 bases at J, leaving 13 bases unmatched. CDR3 bases: TGTGCCAGCAGAGGGGACAGCCCGAGTGGGGATGAGCAGTTCTTC. Translation gives CASRGDSPSGDEQFF.

This chain connects TRBV6-6 to TRBJ2-7, with D perhaps matching TRBD2 (5 bases). V was shortened by 0 bases and J by 1 base, with 13 bases between the two germline ends. This CDR3 contains 16 residues. Per the germline V gene, CDR1 is MNHNY and CDR2 is SVGAGI (reference sequence). This CDR3 is CASSYSGNSMSYEQYF. CDR3 nucleotide sequence: TGTGCCAGCAGTTACTCCGGGAATTCTATGTCCTACGAGCAGTACTTC.

This clonotype turned up a few times. The genes are TRBV7-9 and TRBJ2-3, with 7 positions matching TRBD2. Germline CDR1 and CDR2: SEHNR and FQNEAQ (reference sequence). This CDR3 is 17 amino acids long. V was pared by 1 base and J by 1 base, with 8 bases of the junction left unmatched. CDR3 sequence reads: CASSLGSAGSRTDTQYF. The CDR3 DNA is TGTGCCAGCAGCTTAGGGTCAGCGGGGAGTCGCACAGATACGCAGTATTTT.

This chain uses TRBV5-6 with TRBJ2-5, with 7 nucleotides matching TRBD2. J gave up 7 bases and V 4 bases, and 10 bases lay outside the gene matches. Germline loops: CDR1 SGHDT, CDR2 YYEEEE. The CDR3 totals 14 residues. The CDR3 spells CASSQSPAGRTQYF. CDR3 in DNA: TGTGCCAGCAGCCAATCTCCAGCGGGGCGGACCCAGTACTTC.

This clonotype was counted a few times. This rearrangement joins TRBV2 to TRBJ2-7; D not resolved. This CDR3 spans 13 amino acids. CDR1 is SNHLY, CDR2 FYNNEI, per germline. Between the trimmed V and J ends, which lost 1 base and 6 bases, there was a span of 10 bases. CDR3 in amino acids: CASSEVQVREQYF. The CDR3 nucleotides are TGTGCCAGCAGTGAAGTTCAGGTTCGCGAGCAGTACTTC.

The V gene is TRBV10-3, the J gene TRBJ1-2; D remains unclear. Per the germline V gene, CDR1 is ENHRY and CDR2 is SYGVKD. Between the trimmed V and J ends, which lost 0 bases and 5 bases, there was a span of 16 bases. CDR3 size: 16 residues. This CDR3 reads CAISESTRGFSYGYTF. CDR3 coding DNA: TGTGCCATCAGTGAGTCGACTCGAGGCTTTTCATATGGCTACACCTTC.

This clonotype was counted many times. The chain's CDR3 is CASSRAGTPVGKQFF. Written as DNA, the CDR3 is TGTGCCAGCAGTCGAGCCGGGACCCCTGTTGGGAAGCAGTTCTTC. J is TRBJ2-1 and V is TRBV11-2, with D perhaps TRBD1 or TRBD2 (5 bases each). Germline V gene lookup returns CDR1 SGHAT and CDR2 FQNNGV. Trimming removed 6 bases at V and 11 bases at J, with 23 bases between. This CDR3 is built from 15 residues.

This clonotype appeared a few times. The chain joins TRBV4-3 to TRBJ2-3; D is uncertain. Germline V lookup: CDR1 LGHNA, CDR2 YSLEER. The germline V and J ends were trimmed by 5 bases and 0 bases, with 15 bases remaining between them. CDR3 length: 16 residues. The CDR3 sequence: CASSRVLMGSTDTQYF. In nucleotides, the CDR3 is TGCGCCAGCAGCAGGGTCCTGATGGGCAGCACAGATACGCAGTATTTT.

This clonotype was observed a few times. This chain links TRBV2 with TRBJ2-3; perhaps TRBD1 as D (6 bases). Germline V gene lookup returns CDR1 SNHLY and CDR2 FYNNEI. This CDR3 is 13 amino acids long. The CDR3 loop is CGATGSSTDTQYF. CDR3 DNA: TGTGGGGCGACAGGATCTAGCACAGATACGCAGTATTTT.

This clonotype has just a few counts. The rearrangement links TRBV5-6 to TRBJ1-1, with D possibly TRBD1 on 5 matching bases. V was trimmed by 5 bases and J by 1 base, leaving 9 bases between them. This CDR3 has 13 residues. The germline V gene encodes CDR1 SGHDT and CDR2 YYEEEE. The chain's CDR3 is CASRGRANTEAFF. CDR3 sequence (DNA): TGTGCCAGCAGGGGACGGGCGAACACTGAAGCTTTCTTT.